Below are 14 T cell receptor beta chains sequenced from a single sample in a study of OX40 agonist ivuxolimab in advanced cancers. Sequencing was performed with immunoSEQ multiplex PCR; in TCRdb, only in-frame clones are kept and a portion is missing. The sample lists 66,000 or so clones, less than 85% seen once, with under 0.65% in the top ten. The specimen comprised CD4+ or CD8+ T cells sorted from blood, sampled in a trial of the OX40 agonist ivuxolimab. The receptors were sampled from an adult with an advanced solid tumor such as melanoma, head and neck, liver or kidney cancer.

The chain employs TRBV19 and TRBJ2-2; tentative D call: TRBD1 (5 bases). The CDR3 is made up of 15 amino acids. V shed 5 bases and J shed 8 bases, with 18 bases lying between them. CDR1 is LNHDA and CDR2 is SQIVND in the germline V gene (reference sequence). DNA for the CDR3: TGTGCCAGTAGTTTAACCTCAGGGTTAGTGGGGGAGCTGTTTTTT. Its translation is CASSLTSGLVGELFF. Together with reference TRBV19 and TRBJ2-2, the CDR3 gives the full variable domain: DGGITQSPKYLFRKEGQNVTLSCEQNLNHDAMYWYRQDPGQGLRLIYYSQIVNDFQKGDIAEGYSVSREKKESFPLTVTSAQKNPTAFYLCASSLTSGLVGELFFGEGSRLTVL.

The chain is built from TRBV29-1 and TRBJ2-2, with D possibly matching TRBD2 (6 bases). Looked up from germline, CDR1 is SQVTM and CDR2 is ANQGSEA. This CDR3 region has 14 residues. The CDR3 loop is CTPPGRLNTGELFF. In nucleotides, the CDR3 is TGCACCCCCCCTGGGAGGCTGAACACCGGGGAGCTGTTTTTT.

The chain links TRBV7-9 to TRBJ2-2; 11 bases match TRBD2. From germline, CDR1 is SEHNR and CDR2 FQNEAQ (reference sequence). This CDR3 has 15 residues. Trimming removed 5 bases from V and 11 bases from J; junction bases left unmatched: 10. The CDR3 DNA reads as TGTGCCAGCAGCCTAAGGACTAGCGGGCAGGGTGAGCTGTTTTTT. Protein: CASSLRTSGQGELFF.

This chain links TRBV4-1 with TRBJ2-3, with 10 bases aligning to TRBD1. Germline CDR1 is MGHRA and CDR2 is YSYEKL. This CDR3 comprises 16 residues. The J segment lost 4 bases and the V segment lost 5 bases, leaving 9 bases of the junction unmatched. The CDR3 nucleotides read TGCGCCAGCAGCTCTCGACAGGGGGCGCGTCCAGATACGCAGTATTTT. This gives the protein CASSSRQGARPDTQYF.

The chain joins TRBV4-1 to TRBJ2-2, with 7 positions matching TRBD1. The CDR3 totals 16 residues. J was trimmed by 1 base and V by 4 bases; bases with no gene match: 6. The germline CDR1 and CDR2 sequences are MGHRA and YSYEKL. The CDR3 spells CASSLLRTGNTGELFF. CDR3 sequence (DNA): TGCGCCAGCAGCCTCCTAAGGACAGGGAACACCGGGGAGCTGTTTTTT.

The rearrangement uses TRBV2 and TRBJ2-3; TRBD2 agrees at 13 bases. V was pared by 7 bases and J by 5 bases, with 18 bases of the junction left unmatched. Looked up from germline, CDR1 is SNHLY and CDR2 is FYNNEI. The CDR3 spans 19 residues. The CDR3 here is CASKSVGGLAGLQGDTQYF. The DNA of the CDR3 is TGTGCCAGCAAATCCGTCGGGGGACTAGCGGGGTTGCAAGGAGATACGCAGTATTTT.

This chain uses TRBV10-3 with TRBJ2-6, with a tentative D call TRBD1 (5 bases). The V gene's germline CDR1 is ENHRY and CDR2 SYGVKD. This CDR3 is 13 amino acids long. V was trimmed by 10 bases and J by 3 bases, leaving 10 bases between them. The DNA of the CDR3 is TGTGCCACGCAGGGAAGTGGGGCCAACGTCCTGACTTTC. Protein: CATQGSGANVLTF.

This chain links TRBV5-6 with TRBJ2-1, with 7 bases lining up with TRBD2. Looked up from germline, CDR1 is SGHDT and CDR2 is YYEEEE. The CDR3 has 15 residues. V shed 1 base, J shed 4 bases, and the junction held 5 bases outside the gene matches. The CDR3 region is CASSLTAGTYNEQFF. The CDR3 DNA sequence: TGTGCCAGCAGCTTGACAGCGGGAACTTACAATGAGCAGTTCTTC.

The chain has TRBV7-2 and TRBJ2-1; D ambiguous. This CDR3 is 13 amino acids long. The germline V and J ends were trimmed by 4 bases and 9 bases, with 13 bases remaining between them. CDR1 is SGHTA and CDR2 is FQGNSA in the germline V gene. The CDR3 loop reads CASSWSREGEQFF. The CDR3 DNA reads as TGTGCCAGCAGCTGGAGTCGTGAAGGTGAGCAGTTCTTC. The full variable domain, completed using reference TRBV7-2 and TRBJ2-1, is GAGVSQSPSNKVTEKGKDVELRCDPISGHTALYWYRQSLGQGLEFLIYFQGNSAPDKSGLPSDRFSAERTGGSVSTLTIQRTQQEDSAVYLCASSWSREGEQFFGPGTRLTVL.

The gene calls are TRBV28 and TRBJ1-3, with D possibly matching TRBD1 (5 bases). Germline CDR1 is MDHEN and CDR2 is SYDVKM. Trimming pared 3 bases from V and 4 bases from J, leaving 7 bases between. The CDR3 sequence is 13 residues long. The CDR3 is CASSLRGGNTIYF. CDR3 in DNA: TGTGCCAGCAGTTTGCGGGGGGGAAACACCATATATTTT.

The J gene is TRBJ2-5, the V gene TRBV7-7; 10 nucleotides match TRBD1. The J segment lost 5 bases and the V segment lost 5 bases, leaving 5 bases of the junction unmatched. The V gene's germline CDR1 is SSHAT and CDR2 FNYEAQ (reference sequence). This CDR3 has 14 residues. CDR3 coding DNA: TGTGCCAGCAGCCCACGGACAGGGGGGGAGACCCAGTACTTC. Its translation is CASSPRTGGETQYF. Looking up the rest from reference TRBV7-7 and TRBJ2-5 gives the full variable domain: GAGVSQSPRYKVTKRGQDVTLRCDPISSHATLYWYQQALGQGPEFLTYFNYEAQPDKSGLPSDRFSAERPEGSISTLTIQRTEQRDSAMYRCASSPRTGGETQYFGPGTRLLVL.

The V call is TRBV10-2, the J call TRBJ1-5; D remains unclear. Germline assignment: CDR1 WSHSY and CDR2 SAAADI. The CDR3 has 12 residues. V lost 3 bases and J lost 4, with 4 bases in between. The CDR3 here is CASSDWNQPQHF. In DNA form, the CDR3 reads TGCGCCAGCAGTGATTGGAATCAGCCCCAGCATTTT.

This chain links TRBV19 with TRBJ2-3; possible D gene TRBD1, 6 bases. Germline V gene sequence: CDR1 LNHDA, CDR2 SQIVND (reference sequence). Trimming pared 6 bases from V and 0 bases from J, leaving 10 bases between. This CDR3 region has 14 residues. Here the CDR3 DNA reads TGTGCCAGTAGCGTGGACAGAAGCACAGATACGCAGTATTTT. Its translation: CASSVDRSTDTQYF. The whole variable domain, filled in from reference TRBV19 and TRBJ2-3, reads DGGITQSPKYLFRKEGQNVTLSCEQNLNHDAMYWYRQDPGQGLRLIYYSQIVNDFQKGDIAEGYSVSREKKESFPLTVTSAQKNPTAFYLCASSVDRSTDTQYFGPGTRLTVL.

The rearrangement links TRBV7-8 to TRBJ1-1; D gene unclear. The germline CDR1 and CDR2 sequences are SGHVS and FQNEAQ. CDR3 length: 13 residues. Trimming removed 1 base at V and 5 bases at J, with 8 bases between. DNA of the CDR3: TGTGCCAGCAGCTTAGACGGGTTAACTGAAGCTTTCTTT. It encodes CASSLDGLTEAFF.